This T cell receptor (beta chain) appears in the sequencing data of a study of early T cells in non-severe SARS-CoV-2 infection. Study overall: Whole-blood bulk RNA, unsorted, was sequenced, and chains were unpaired. General study results and limits: Matches to VDJdb favored anti-spike CD8 responses and missed private and CD4 specificities.

V was pared by 5 bases and J by 7 bases, with 6 bases of the junction left unmatched. Per germline, CDR1 SGHTA and CDR2 FQGTGA. The CDR3 runs 15 residues. Attachment of unique molecular identifiers was made to individual cDNA molecules. TCRdb independently ran MiXCR on the 5' RACE reads; one entry per CDR3 protein. The table has fewer than 25,000 distinct CDR3 sequences, 3% to 4% seen once. Judged by abundance, this clonotype is medium-sized. Antigen specificity is unknown. The chain joins TRBV7-3 to TRBJ2-1; 12 bases agree with TRBD2. The sequence was collected from an adult who was a healthcare worker with PCR-confirmed SARS-CoV-2 infection or an uninfected control (not recorded which). The sequencing sample was made of whole blood. CDR3 loop: CASSPRLAGANEQFF. The DNA of the CDR3 is TGTGCCAGCAGCCCCCGACTAGCGGGAGCGAATGAGCAGTTCTTC.